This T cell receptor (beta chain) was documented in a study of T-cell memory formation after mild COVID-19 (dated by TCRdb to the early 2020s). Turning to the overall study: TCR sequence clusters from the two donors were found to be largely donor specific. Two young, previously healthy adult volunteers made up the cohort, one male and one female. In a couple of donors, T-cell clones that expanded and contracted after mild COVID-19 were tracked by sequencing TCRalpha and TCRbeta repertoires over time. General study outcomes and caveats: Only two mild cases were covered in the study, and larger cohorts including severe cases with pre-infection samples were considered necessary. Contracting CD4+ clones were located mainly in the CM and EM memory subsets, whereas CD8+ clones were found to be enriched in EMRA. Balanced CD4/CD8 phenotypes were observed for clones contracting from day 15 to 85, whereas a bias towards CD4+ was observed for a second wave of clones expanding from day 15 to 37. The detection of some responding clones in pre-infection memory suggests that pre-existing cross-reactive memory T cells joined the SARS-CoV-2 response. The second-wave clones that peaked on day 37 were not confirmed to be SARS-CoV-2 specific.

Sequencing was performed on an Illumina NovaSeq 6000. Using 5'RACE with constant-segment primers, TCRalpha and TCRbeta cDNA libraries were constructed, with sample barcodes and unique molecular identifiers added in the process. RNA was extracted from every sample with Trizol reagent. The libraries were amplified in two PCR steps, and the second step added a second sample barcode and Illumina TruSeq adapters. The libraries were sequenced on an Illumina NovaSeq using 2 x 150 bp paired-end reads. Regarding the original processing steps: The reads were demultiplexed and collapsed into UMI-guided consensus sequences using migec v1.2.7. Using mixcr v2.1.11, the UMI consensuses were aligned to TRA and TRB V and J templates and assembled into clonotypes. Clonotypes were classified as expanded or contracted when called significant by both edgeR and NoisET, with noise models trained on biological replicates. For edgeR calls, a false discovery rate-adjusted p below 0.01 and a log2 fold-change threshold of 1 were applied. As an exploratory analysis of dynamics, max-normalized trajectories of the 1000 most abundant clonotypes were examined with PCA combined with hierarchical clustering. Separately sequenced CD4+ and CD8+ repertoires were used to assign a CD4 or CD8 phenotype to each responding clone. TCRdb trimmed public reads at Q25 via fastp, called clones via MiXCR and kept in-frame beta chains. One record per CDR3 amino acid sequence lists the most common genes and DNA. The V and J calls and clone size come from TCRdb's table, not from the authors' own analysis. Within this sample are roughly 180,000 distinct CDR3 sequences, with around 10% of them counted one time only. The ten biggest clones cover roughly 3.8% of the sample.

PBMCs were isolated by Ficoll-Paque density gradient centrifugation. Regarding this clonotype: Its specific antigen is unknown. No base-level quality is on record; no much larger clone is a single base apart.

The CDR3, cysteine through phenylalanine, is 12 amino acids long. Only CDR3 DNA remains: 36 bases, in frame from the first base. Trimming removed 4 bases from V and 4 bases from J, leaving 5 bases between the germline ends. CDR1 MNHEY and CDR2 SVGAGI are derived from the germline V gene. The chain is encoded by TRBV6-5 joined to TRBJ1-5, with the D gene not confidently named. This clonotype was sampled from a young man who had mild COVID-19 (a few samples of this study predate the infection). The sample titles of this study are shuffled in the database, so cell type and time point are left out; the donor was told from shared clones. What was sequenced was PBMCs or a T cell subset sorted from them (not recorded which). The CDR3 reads CASSFRNQPQHF. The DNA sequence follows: TGTGCCAGCAGTTTCAGGAATCAGCCCCAGCATTTT.